The clone carrying this T cell receptor beta chain was seen ten or more times. TCRdb passed the 5' RACE reads through MiXCR, listing each CDR3 protein once. The table lists 85,000 to 100,000 distinct CDR3 sequences, around 17% of them singletons. These data come from a study of T cells of healthy individuals. With V trimmed by 5 bases and J by 2 bases, 9 bases remained unmatched. Germline CDR1 is MDHEN and CDR2 is SYDVKM. CDR3 length: 15 residues. This rearrangement joins TRBV28 to TRBJ2-7; 7 positions match TRBD2. This TCR derives from a human donor in good health. The CDR3 coding sequence is TGTGCCAGCAGTCGACGCGGGAGTATGGCCTACGAGCAGTACTTC. This codes for CASSRRGSMAYEQYF.